The T cell receptor (beta chain) described here comes from a study of blood T cell repertoires in COVID-19. About the study: Sites in the United States, Italy and Spain provided acute and convalescent COVID-19 samples. The cDNA or gDNA used as material had been derived from T cells, B-cell-depleted T cells, or PBMCs.

This CDR3 spans 18 amino acids. V trimming: 5 bases; J trimming: 4 bases; junction bases outside the gene matches: 14. The germline CDR1 and CDR2 sequences are MNHEY and SMNVEV (reference sequence). Authors' processing steps: Estimated nucleated cell counts came from reference gene primer amplification. Some clones are missing from TCRdb's copy, which holds only in-frame ones; the method was immunoSEQ multiplex PCR. V, J and clone size are taken as reported in that table, and D and trimming were inferred from the DNA itself. The sample records about 230,000 clones, more than 70% being singletons. The chain employs TRBV27 and TRBJ2-2; 9 bases align to TRBD1. The clonotype was recovered from a man older than 75 with acute or convalescent COVID-19. The sample consisted of peripheral blood. As DNA, the CDR3 is TGTGCCAGCAGTCCCGGATCCGGGACAGGGTATATCACCGGGGAGCTGTTTTTT. Its translation is CASSPGSGTGYITGELFF.